What follows is one T cell receptor beta chain and its context. Its matching antigen is unknown. The data belong to a study of beta chain features in type 1 diabetes. Overall study findings and caveats: Across all four CD4+ subsets, people with type 1 diabetes showed modestly shorter TCRB CDR3s.

The CDR3 extends over 18 amino acids. Germline loops: CDR1 LGHNA, CDR2 YNFKEQ. The junction had 17 bases not matched to a gene; V was cut back by 3 bases and J by 5 bases. Blood was drawn once from each donor into heparinised tubes. The draws averaged around 110 mL. cDNA synthesis used the whole RNA isolate, giving expressed TCRB sequences. Repertoires were generated with immunoSEQ multiplex PCR, while TCRdb's copy carries only in-frame clones and drops some. There are roughly 310,000 clones in the sample; 11% occur only once, and roughly 0.016% lies in the top ten. Sample: naive CD4+ T cells from blood. The chain couples TRBV4-2 to TRBJ2-5; TRBD1 matches at 8 bases. This TCR was sampled from a woman under 40 in good health. The CDR3 DNA reads as TGTGCCAGCAGCCACTCCCTGACAGGGGAGGTAGACGGGGAGACCCAGTACTTC. It specifies CASSHSLTGEVDGETQYF.